A single T cell receptor (beta chain) is shown here with its context. The antigen is unknown. The sample originates from a study of T cell responses to AZD1222 COVID-19 vaccine. Broader study findings: Scientists sampled the repertoires only once the peak T cell response had passed. Vaccination with two AZD1222 doses was followed by a rise in Spike-specific TCR breadth and depth. Donors were largely white British and mainly female; clonal diversity was possibly underestimated.

Clones were read by immunoSEQ multiplex PCR, and TCRdb kept only the in-frame ones, dropping some. The table shows approximately 110,000 clones, with less than 90% occurring only once. The sequence was obtained from an adult in good health. The specimen was peripheral blood, collected on day 0 of AZD1222 vaccination.

The CDR3 is CASSPQGVYGYTF. The DNA of the CDR3 is TGTGCCAGCAGCCCACAGGGTGTTTATGGCTACACCTTC. V usage is TRBV7-3 and J usage is TRBJ1-2; D is possibly TRBD1 (6 bases). Germline-derived CDR1 and CDR2 are SGHTA and FQGTGA. CDR3 length: 13 amino acids. V was pared by 5 bases and J by 5 bases, with 12 bases between.